The T cell receptor (beta chain) described here comes from a study of CXCR3-negative and CXCR3-positive naive CD8 T cells. Study-wide findings and caveats: CXCR3 expression partially decreased after cryopreservation; most assays used fresh PBMCs. With respect to TRBV-TRBJ usage, naive CXCR3-negative and CXCR3-positive cells were similar; memory differed.

Preparation of TRB cDNA libraries relied on 5' RACE carrying UMI labels. After re-calling the 5' RACE reads, TCRdb lists one entry per CDR3 protein, DNA absent. This repertoire comprises thousands of distinct CDR3 sequences; its ten largest clones make up 2% to 3%. Concerning this clonotype: Its target is not known.

Every subset of CD8+ T cells was sorted in triplicate at approximately 300,000 cells each. This TCR was recovered from a human donor in good health. Some clones in this sample may be carry-over from other donors' samples. Sequencing was done on a sample of naive CXCR3- CD8+ T cells from blood. Subset here: CD45RO-CCR7+CD27+CD95- naive CD8+ T cells lacking CXCR3 (TNR3-).

The CDR3 sequence is CASSSLTGTGLLREQYF. J is TRBJ2-7 and V is TRBV11-3; TCRdb's assignment of TRBD1 cannot be checked, as there is no DNA. The CDR3 is made up of 17 amino acids. The germline gives CDR1 SGHNT, CDR2 YENEEA.